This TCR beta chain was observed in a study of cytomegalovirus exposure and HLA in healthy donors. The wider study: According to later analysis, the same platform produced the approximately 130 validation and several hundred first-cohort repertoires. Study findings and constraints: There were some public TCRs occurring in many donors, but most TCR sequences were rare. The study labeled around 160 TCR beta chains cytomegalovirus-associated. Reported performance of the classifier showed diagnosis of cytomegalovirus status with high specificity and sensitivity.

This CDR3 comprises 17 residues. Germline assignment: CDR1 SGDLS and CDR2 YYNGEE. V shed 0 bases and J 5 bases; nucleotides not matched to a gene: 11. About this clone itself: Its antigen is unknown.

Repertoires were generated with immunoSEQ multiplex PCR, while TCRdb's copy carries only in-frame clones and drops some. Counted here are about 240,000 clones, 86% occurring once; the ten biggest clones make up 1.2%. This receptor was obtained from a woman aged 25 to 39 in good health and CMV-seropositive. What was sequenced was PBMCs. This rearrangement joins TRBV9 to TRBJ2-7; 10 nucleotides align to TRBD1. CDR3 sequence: CASSVGRGTGVFNEQYF. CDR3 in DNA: TGTGCCAGCAGCGTAGGGAGAGGGACAGGGGTCTTCAACGAGCAGTACTTC.